This paragraph reports one T cell receptor beta chain. The antigen remains unidentified. This specimen belongs to a study of cytomegalovirus exposure and HLA in healthy donors. 60 Vbeta and 13 Jbeta primers were used in PCR. Some clones are missing from TCRdb's copy, which holds only in-frame ones; the method was immunoSEQ multiplex PCR. The top ten clones hold 6% to 7.5% of a sample with 100,000 to 150,000 clones, over 8.5% of them seen once. Healthy people donating bone marrow made up the donors. The study's findings and limits: Immune exposure information available was restricted to CMV serostatus.

Sequenced input: PBMCs. The origin of this receptor is a woman aged 40 to 50 in good health and CMV-seropositive.

The CDR3: CASSSMPQGAFYEQYF. In nucleotides, the CDR3 is TGTGCCAGCAGCTCGATGCCACAGGGGGCATTCTACGAGCAGTACTTC. V and J are TRBV5-4 and TRBJ2-7; 9 bases are shared with TRBD1. CDR1 is SGHNT, CDR2 YYREEE, per germline (reference sequence). J was trimmed by 3 bases and V by 3 bases; bases with no gene match: 10. This CDR3 has 16 amino acids. Together with reference TRBV5-4 and TRBJ2-7, the CDR3 gives the full variable domain: ETGVTQSPTHLIKTRGQQVTLRCSSQSGHNTVSWYQQALGQGPQFIFQYYREEENGRGNFPPRFSGLQFPNYSSELNVNALELDDSALYLCASSSMPQGAFYEQYFGPGTRLTVT.